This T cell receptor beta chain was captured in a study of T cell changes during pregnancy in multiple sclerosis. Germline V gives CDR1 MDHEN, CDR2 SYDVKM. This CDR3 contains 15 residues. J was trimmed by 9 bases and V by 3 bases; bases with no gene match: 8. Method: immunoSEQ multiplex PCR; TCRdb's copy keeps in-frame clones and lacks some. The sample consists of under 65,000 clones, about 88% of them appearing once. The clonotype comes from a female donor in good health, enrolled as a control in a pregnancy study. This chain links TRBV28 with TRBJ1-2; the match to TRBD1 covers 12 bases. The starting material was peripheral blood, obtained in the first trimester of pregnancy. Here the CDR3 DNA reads TGTGCCAGCAGTTTCGGGACAGGGGGCGCCGGTCGCTACACCTTC. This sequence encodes CASSFGTGGAGRYTF.